This entry is about one T cell receptor (beta chain). No antigen is known for it. These data are taken from a study of cytomegalovirus exposure and HLA in healthy donors. The overall study: Unique TCRs from HLA-typed donors, 80 million to 90 million of them, were held in an early data release. The study, taken as a whole, reports: Of the V segments, some could not be distinguished, including TRBV6-2 and TRBV6-3, and were excluded. In a later analysis, productive TCRs from donors in an Asian-associated ancestry cluster reportedly carried fewer N-insertions than the cohort mean.

The CDR3 spans 14 residues. CDR1 SGHTA and CDR2 FQGTGA come from the germline V gene. The V and J ends lost 4 bases and 4 bases respectively, with 11 bases between them. The PCR ran on 60 Vbeta and 13 Jbeta primers. Produced via immunoSEQ multiplex PCR; TCRdb's table is partial and in-frame only. The sample contains under 300,000 clones, 70% to 90% of which appear only once. The sample comprised PBMCs. This TCR was sampled from a woman aged 55-69 years in good health and CMV-seropositive. The chain links TRBV7-3 to TRBJ2-1; D gene ambiguous. This chain's CDR3 is CASSSPPLYNEQFF. DNA of the CDR3: TGTGCCAGCAGCTCCCCCCCCCTGTACAATGAGCAGTTCTTC.